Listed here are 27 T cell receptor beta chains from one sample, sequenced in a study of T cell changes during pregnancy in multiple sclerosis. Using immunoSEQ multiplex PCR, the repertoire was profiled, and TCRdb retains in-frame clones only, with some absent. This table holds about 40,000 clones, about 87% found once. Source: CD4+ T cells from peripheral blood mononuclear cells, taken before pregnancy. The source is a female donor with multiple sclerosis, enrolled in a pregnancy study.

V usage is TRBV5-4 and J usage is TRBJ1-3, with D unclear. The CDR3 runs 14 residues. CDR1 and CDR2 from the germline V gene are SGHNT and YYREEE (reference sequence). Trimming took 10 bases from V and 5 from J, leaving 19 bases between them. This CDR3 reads CACRTAGSRNTIYF. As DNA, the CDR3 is TGTGCCTGCCGGACCGCGGGAAGCCGAAACACCATATATTTT.

CDR3 amino acids: CASSPRVAGGLTTDTQYF. The CDR3 nucleotides are TGTGCCAGCTCACCGAGAGTAGCGGGGGGTCTCACTACAGATACGCAGTATTTT. The chain carries TRBV18 and TRBJ2-3, with 10 bases that match TRBD2. The CDR3 is made up of 18 amino acids. Trimming took 3 bases from V and 3 from J; bases not matched to a gene: 12. Germline V gene data show CDR1 as KGHSH and CDR2 as LQKENI.

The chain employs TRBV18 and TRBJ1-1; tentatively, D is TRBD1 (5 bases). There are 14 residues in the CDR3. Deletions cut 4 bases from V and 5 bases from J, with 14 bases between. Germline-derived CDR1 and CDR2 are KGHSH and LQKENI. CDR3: CASSLLGPGTEAFF. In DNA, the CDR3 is TGTGCCAGCTCACTGCTTGGACCAGGGACTGAAGCTTTCTTT.

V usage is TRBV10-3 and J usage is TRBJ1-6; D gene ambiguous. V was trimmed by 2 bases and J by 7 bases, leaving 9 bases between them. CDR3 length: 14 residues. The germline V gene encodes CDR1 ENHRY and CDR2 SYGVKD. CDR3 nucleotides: TGTGCCATCAGTGAGGCGGGTCTAAATTCACCCCTCCACTTT. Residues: CAISEAGLNSPLHF.

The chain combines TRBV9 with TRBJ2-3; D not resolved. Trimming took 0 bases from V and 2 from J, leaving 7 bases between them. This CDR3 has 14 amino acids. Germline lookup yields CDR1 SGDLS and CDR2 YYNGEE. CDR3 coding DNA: TGTGCCAGCAGCGTAGAAGACTTCACAGATACGCAGTATTTT. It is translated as CASSVEDFTDTQYF.

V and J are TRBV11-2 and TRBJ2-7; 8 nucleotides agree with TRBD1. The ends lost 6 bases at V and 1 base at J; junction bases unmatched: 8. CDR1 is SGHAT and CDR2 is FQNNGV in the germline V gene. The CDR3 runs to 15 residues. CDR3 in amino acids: CASRPNRGLSYEQYF. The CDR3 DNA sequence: TGTGCCAGCAGGCCGAACAGGGGGTTGTCCTACGAGCAGTACTTC.

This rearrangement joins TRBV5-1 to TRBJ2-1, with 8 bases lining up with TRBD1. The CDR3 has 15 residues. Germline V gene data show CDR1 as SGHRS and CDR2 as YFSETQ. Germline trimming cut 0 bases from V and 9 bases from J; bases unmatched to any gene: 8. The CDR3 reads CASSLVAGGLGEQFF. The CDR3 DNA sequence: TGCGCCAGCAGCTTGGTGGCAGGGGGCTTGGGTGAGCAGTTCTTC. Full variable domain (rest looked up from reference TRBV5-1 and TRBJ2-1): KAGVTQTPRYLIKTRGQQVTLSCSPISGHRSVSWYQQTPGQGLQFLFEYFSETQRNKGNFPGRFSGRQFSNSRSEMNVSTLELGDSALYLCASSLVAGGLGEQFFGPGTRLTVL.

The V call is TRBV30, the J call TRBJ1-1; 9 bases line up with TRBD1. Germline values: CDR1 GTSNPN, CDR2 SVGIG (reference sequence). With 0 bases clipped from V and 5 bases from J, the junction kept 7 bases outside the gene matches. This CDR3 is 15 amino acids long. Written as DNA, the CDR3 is TGTGCCTGGAGTGTCCCAGGACAGGGGAGGACTGAAGCTTTCTTT. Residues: CAWSVPGQGRTEAFF.

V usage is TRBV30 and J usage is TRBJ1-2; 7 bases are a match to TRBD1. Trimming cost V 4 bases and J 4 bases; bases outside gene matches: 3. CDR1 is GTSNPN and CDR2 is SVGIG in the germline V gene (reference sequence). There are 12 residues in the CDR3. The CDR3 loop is CAWIRDSYGYTF. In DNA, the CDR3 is TGTGCCTGGATCCGGGACAGCTATGGCTACACCTTC.

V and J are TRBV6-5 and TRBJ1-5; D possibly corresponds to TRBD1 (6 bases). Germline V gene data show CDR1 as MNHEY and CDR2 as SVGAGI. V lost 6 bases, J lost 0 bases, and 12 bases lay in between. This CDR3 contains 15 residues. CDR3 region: CASRPTGNSNQPQHF. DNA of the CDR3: TGTGCCAGCAGACCTACAGGGAATAGCAATCAGCCCCAGCATTTT.

CDR3 amino acids: CAISEYRGHTDTQYF. CDR3 nucleotide sequence: TGTGCCATCAGTGAATACAGGGGGCACACAGATACGCAGTATTTT. The chain has TRBV10-3 and TRBJ2-3; 9 bases align to TRBD1. The CDR3 consists of 15 residues. V was pared by 3 bases and J by 2 bases, with 3 bases of the junction left unmatched. CDR1 and CDR2 from the germline V gene are ENHRY and SYGVKD.

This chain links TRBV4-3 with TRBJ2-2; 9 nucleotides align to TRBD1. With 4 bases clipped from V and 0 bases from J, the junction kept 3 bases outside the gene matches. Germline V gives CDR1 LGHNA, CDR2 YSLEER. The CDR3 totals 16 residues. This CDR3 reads CASSLRTGANTGELFF. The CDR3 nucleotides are TGCGCCAGCAGCCTCCGGACAGGGGCGAACACCGGGGAGCTGTTTTTT.

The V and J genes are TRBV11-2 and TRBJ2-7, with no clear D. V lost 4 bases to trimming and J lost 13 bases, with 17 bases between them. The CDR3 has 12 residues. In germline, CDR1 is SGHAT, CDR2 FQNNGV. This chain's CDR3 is CASSSNGGKGYF. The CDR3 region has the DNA TGTGCCAGCAGCTCCAATGGCGGTAAAGGATACTTC.

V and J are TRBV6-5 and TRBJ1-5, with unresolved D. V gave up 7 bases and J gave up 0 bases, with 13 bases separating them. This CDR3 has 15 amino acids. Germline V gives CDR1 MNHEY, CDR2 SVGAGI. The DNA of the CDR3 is TGTGCCAGCAAAGGTGCCGGCGGTAGCAATCAGCCCCAGCATTTT. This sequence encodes CASKGAGGSNQPQHF.

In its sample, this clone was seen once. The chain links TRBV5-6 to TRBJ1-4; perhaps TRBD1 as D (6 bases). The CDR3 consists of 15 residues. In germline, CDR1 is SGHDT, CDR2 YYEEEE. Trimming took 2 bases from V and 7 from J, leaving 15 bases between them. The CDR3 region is CASSLLTGLSEKLFF. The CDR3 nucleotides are TGTGCCAGCAGCTTATTAACAGGGTTGAGTGAAAAACTGTTTTTT.

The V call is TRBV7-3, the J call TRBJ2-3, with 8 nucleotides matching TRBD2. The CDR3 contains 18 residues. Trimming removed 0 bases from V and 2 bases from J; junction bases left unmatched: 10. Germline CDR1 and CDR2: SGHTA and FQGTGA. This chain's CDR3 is CASSLTSNGGGFTDTQYF. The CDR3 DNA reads TGTGCCAGCAGCTTAACGAGCAACGGCGGGGGGTTCACAGATACGCAGTATTTT.

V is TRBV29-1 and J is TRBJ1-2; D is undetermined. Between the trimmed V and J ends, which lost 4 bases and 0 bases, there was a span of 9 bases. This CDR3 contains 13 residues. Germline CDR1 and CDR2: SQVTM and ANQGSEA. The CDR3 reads CSVVGGTNYGYTF. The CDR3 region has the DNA TGCAGCGTTGTGGGAGGCACTAACTATGGCTACACCTTC.

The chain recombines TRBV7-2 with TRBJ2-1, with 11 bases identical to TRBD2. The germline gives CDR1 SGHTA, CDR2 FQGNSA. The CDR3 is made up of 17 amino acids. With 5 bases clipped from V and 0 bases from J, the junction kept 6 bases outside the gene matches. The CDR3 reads CASSRSGLAASYNEQFF. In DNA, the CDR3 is TGTGCCAGCAGCCGGTCGGGACTAGCGGCCTCCTACAATGAGCAGTTCTTC.

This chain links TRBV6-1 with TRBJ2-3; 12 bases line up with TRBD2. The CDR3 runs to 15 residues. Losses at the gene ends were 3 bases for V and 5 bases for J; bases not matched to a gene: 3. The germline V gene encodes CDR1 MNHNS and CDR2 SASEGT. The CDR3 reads CASSEASGGVDTQYF. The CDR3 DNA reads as TGTGCCAGCAGTGAGGCTAGCGGGGGGGTAGATACGCAGTATTTT.

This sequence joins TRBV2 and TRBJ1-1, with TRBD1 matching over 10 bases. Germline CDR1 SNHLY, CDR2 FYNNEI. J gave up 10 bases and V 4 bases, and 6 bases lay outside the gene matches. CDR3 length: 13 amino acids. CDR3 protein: CASSGTGGLGAFF. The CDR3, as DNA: TGTGCCAGCAGTGGGACAGGGGGACTGGGAGCTTTCTTT.

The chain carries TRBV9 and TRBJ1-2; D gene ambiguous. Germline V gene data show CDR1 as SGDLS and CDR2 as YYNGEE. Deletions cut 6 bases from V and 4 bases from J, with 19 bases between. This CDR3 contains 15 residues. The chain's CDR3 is CASTPSRGLGYGYTF. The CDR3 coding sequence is TGTGCCAGCACCCCCTCTCGAGGTCTGGGCTATGGCTACACCTTC.

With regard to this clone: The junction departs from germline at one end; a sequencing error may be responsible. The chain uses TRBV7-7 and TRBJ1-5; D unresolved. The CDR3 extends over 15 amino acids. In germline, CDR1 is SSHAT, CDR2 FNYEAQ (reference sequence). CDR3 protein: CASSLRSYSNQPQHF. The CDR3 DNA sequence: TGTGCTAGCAGCTTAAGGAGCTATAGCAATCAGCCCCAGCATTTT.

Here the CDR3 reads CASSLGRGASTDTQYF. Written as DNA, the CDR3 is TGTGCCAGCAGCTTAGGTCGGGGAGCTAGCACAGATACGCAGTATTTT. The J gene is TRBJ2-3, the V gene TRBV11-3; TRBD2 might be the D (5 bases). V was trimmed by 1 base and J by 0 bases, leaving 11 bases between them. This CDR3 is built from 16 residues. Germline V lookup: CDR1 SGHNT, CDR2 YENEEA.

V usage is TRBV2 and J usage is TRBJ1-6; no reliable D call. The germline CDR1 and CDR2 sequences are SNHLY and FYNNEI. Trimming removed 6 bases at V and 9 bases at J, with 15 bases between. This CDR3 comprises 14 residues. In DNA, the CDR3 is TGTGCCAGCAGAGACTACATTGGGCTTTCACCCCTCCACTTT. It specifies CASRDYIGLSPLHF. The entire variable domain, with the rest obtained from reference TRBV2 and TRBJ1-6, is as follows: EPEVTQTPSHQVTQMGQEVILRCVPISNHLYFYWYRQILGQKVEFLVSFYNNEISEKSEIFDDQFSVERPDGSNFTLKIRSTKLEDSAMYFCASRDYIGLSPLHFGNGTRLTVT.

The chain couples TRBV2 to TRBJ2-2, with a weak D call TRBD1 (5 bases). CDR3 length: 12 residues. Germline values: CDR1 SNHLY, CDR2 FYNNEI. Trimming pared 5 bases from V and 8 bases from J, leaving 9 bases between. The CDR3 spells CASSQGYGELFF. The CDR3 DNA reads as TGTGCCAGCAGTCAGGGTTATGGGGAGCTGTTTTTT.

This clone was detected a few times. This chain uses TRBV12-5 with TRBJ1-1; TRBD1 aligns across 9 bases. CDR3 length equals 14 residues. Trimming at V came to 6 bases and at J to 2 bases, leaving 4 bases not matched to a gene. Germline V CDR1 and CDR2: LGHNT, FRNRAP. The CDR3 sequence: CASGTGGPNTEAFF. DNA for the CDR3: TGTGCTAGTGGCACAGGGGGCCCCAACACTGAAGCTTTCTTT.

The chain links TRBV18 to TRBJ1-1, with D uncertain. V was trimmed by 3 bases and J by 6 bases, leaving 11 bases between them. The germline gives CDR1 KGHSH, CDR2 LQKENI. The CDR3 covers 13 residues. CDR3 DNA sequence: TGTGCCAGCTCACCCCGACGGGGAGCTGAAGCTTTCTTT. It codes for CASSPRRGAEAFF.